These 27 T cell receptor beta chains originate from one sample sequenced in a study of shared clonotypes between healthy human individuals. Sequencing used immunoSEQ multiplex PCR; TCRdb keeps in-frame clones, though not all of them. The data contain approximately 1.4 million clones, roughly 98% of them singletons. The sample taken for sequencing was naive CD4+ T cells sorted from blood. Subset given: CD45RA+ positively selected. The origin of the receptors is a man in his thirties or forties in good health.

This clone was recorded only once. The rearrangement links TRBV7-2 to TRBJ2-7; D perhaps matches TRBD1 (5 bases). The CDR3 length is 15 residues. Per the germline V gene, CDR1 is SGHTA and CDR2 is FQGNSA. Trimming pared 2 bases from V and 0 bases from J, leaving 11 bases between. In DNA form, the CDR3 reads TGTGCCAGCAGCTTAATGCCAGACAGCTCCTACGAGCAGTACTTC. This translates into CASSLMPDSSYEQYF.

In DNA form, the CDR3 reads TGTGCCAGCAGCCTCCTTTTGGACAGGGGCTCTGGGGCCAACGTCCTGACTTTC. Translated: CASSLLLDRGSGANVLTF. The chain is built from TRBV11-2 and TRBJ2-6; 9 bases align to TRBD1. The germline V gene encodes CDR1 SGHAT and CDR2 FQNNGV. The CDR3 is 18 residues long. V was pared by 5 bases and J by 0 bases, with 8 bases of the junction left unmatched.

This clone appeared once. The chain combines TRBV19 with TRBJ2-3, with 10 bases lining up with TRBD2. The CDR3 is 15 amino acids. V lost 6 bases to trimming and J lost 1 base; unmatched junction nucleotides: 4. Germline V lookup: CDR1 LNHDA, CDR2 SQIVND (reference sequence). This chain's CDR3 is CASRVLAGRTDTQYF. DNA for the CDR3: TGTGCCAGTAGGGTACTAGCGGGACGCACAGATACGCAGTATTTT.

A remark on this clone: Other nucleotide sequences from this sample produce the same CDR3. The chain couples TRBV9 to TRBJ2-3; 8 bases agree with TRBD2. CDR1 is SGDLS, CDR2 YYNGEE, per germline. The CDR3 is 16 residues long. Trimming at V came to 0 bases and at J to 0 bases, leaving 3 bases not matched to a gene. In nucleotides, the CDR3 is TGTGCCAGCAGCGTAGCGGCGGGAGGAAGCACAGATACGCAGTATTTT. It yields the protein CASSVAAGGSTDTQYF.

The J gene is TRBJ2-3, the V gene TRBV14, with 8 bases that match TRBD2. V was clipped by 1 base and J by 3 bases; unmatched bases: 6. CDR1 and CDR2 (germline): SGHDN, FVKESK. The CDR3 spans 16 residues. The CDR3 spells CASSQVTGGPTDTQYF. The CDR3 bases are TGTGCCAGCAGCCAAGTAACGGGAGGGCCGACAGATACGCAGTATTTT.

The V gene is TRBV2, the J gene TRBJ1-1; possibly TRBD1 for D (5 bases). The V gene's germline CDR1 is SNHLY and CDR2 FYNNEI. The CDR3 extends over 15 amino acids. V was clipped by 2 bases and J by 4 bases, with 14 bases between them. CDR3 nucleotides: TGTGCCAGCAGTGAATTGGGGACCGTACCCACTGAAGCTTTCTTT. Protein product: CASSELGTVPTEAFF. The complete variable domain, with remaining parts taken from reference TRBV2 and TRBJ1-1, reads EPEVTQTPSHQVTQMGQEVILRCVPISNHLYFYWYRQILGQKVEFLVSFYNNEISEKSEIFDDQFSVERPDGSNFTLKIRSTKLEDSAMYFCASSELGTVPTEAFFGQGTRLTVV.

The V gene is TRBV6-5, the J gene TRBJ2-6; TRBD1 agrees at 7 bases. This CDR3 region has 14 residues. The V gene end was trimmed by 6 bases and the J gene end by 6 bases; junction bases not matched to a gene: 5. Germline V CDR1 and CDR2: MNHEY, SVGAGI. The CDR3 loop is CASRRGQVANVLTF. The CDR3 coding sequence is TGTGCCAGCAGGAGAGGACAGGTGGCCAACGTCCTGACTTTC.

CDR3 loop: CASSLFPGYNEQFF. In nucleotides, the CDR3 is TGCGCCAGCAGCTTGTTCCCAGGCTACAATGAGCAGTTCTTC. The genes are TRBV5-1 and TRBJ2-1; D unclear. CDR3 length equals 14 residues. Trimming pared 1 base from V and 3 bases from J, leaving 8 bases between. Germline V gene lookup returns CDR1 SGHRS and CDR2 YFSETQ.

V usage is TRBV18 and J usage is TRBJ2-1; TRBD2 aligns across 8 bases. The length of the CDR3 is 15 residues. The germline V gene encodes CDR1 KGHSH and CDR2 LQKENI. V shed 0 bases and J 4 bases; nucleotides not matched to a gene: 2. Written as DNA, the CDR3 is TGTGCCAGCTCACCACCTTCGGGAGGGTACAATGAGCAGTTCTTC. Translated: CASSPPSGGYNEQFF.

The rearrangement uses TRBV5-1 and TRBJ1-2; 7 nucleotides agree with TRBD1. The V gene end was trimmed by 1 base and the J gene end by 4 bases; junction bases not matched to a gene: 7. The CDR3 has 15 residues. Germline V gene data show CDR1 as SGHRS and CDR2 as YFSETQ. CDR3 loop: CASSLRTGPTYGYTF. CDR3 nucleotides: TGCGCCAGCAGCTTGAGGACAGGCCCTACCTATGGCTACACCTTC.

V usage is TRBV10-3 and J usage is TRBJ2-3; perhaps TRBD1 as D (6 bases). This CDR3 is built from 12 residues. Deletions cut 10 bases from V and 6 bases from J, with 14 bases between. In germline, CDR1 is ENHRY, CDR2 SYGVKD. CDR3 amino acids: CATGQSGDTQYF. The CDR3 DNA is TGTGCCACCGGACAGTCTGGGGATACGCAGTATTTT.

The chain is built from TRBV14 and TRBJ2-5; weak D call: TRBD1 (6 bases). The CDR3 loop spans 13 amino acids. The V end lost 2 bases, the J end lost 12 bases, and 16 bases lay between the germline ends. The germline gives CDR1 SGHDN, CDR2 FVKESK. The DNA for the CDR3 is TGTGCCAGCAGCCAATCTTCAAGGAGGACAGAGTACTTC. Protein sequence: CASSQSSRRTEYF.

This clone occurred once. This sequence joins TRBV1 and TRBJ2-3. TRBV1 is recorded as a pseudogene. CDR3 length: 16 amino acids. In DNA, the CDR3 is TGCACCAGCAGCCAAGCGGGGCTCCAAGAGGGAGATACGCAGTATTTT. Encoded protein: CTSSQAGLQEGDTQYF.

The genes are TRBV10-3 and TRBJ2-2; the D gene is possibly TRBD2 (5 bases). Trimming cost V 4 bases and J 6 bases, with 6 bases left between them. The germline CDR1 and CDR2 sequences are ENHRY and SYGVKD. This CDR3 is 12 amino acids long. For the CDR3, the DNA is TGTGCCATCAGTGGGGGAGCCGGGGAGCTGTTTTTT. The encoded protein is CAISGGAGELFF.

This clone was detected only once. V gene TRBV5-5 combines with J gene TRBJ2-6; no reliable D call. Trimming took 2 bases from V and 1 from J, leaving 16 bases between them. This CDR3 is built from 18 residues. Germline-derived CDR1 and CDR2 are SGHKS and YYEKEE (reference sequence). This chain's CDR3 is CASSFIPLRGSGANVLTF. CDR3 DNA: TGTGCCAGCAGCTTTATTCCCCTCCGTGGGTCTGGGGCCAACGTCCTGACTTTC.

V is TRBV27 and J is TRBJ2-7, with 9 bases matching TRBD1. This CDR3 spans 15 amino acids. Trimming removed 6 bases from V and 4 bases from J; junction bases left unmatched: 10. Germline V gives CDR1 MNHEY, CDR2 SMNVEV (reference sequence). This chain's CDR3 is CASRPGTGYRYEQYF. CDR3 coding DNA: TGTGCCAGCAGGCCCGGGACAGGGTACCGTTACGAGCAGTACTTC.

The CDR3 reads CASSRYGPGETQYF. The CDR3 coding sequence is TGTGCCAGCTCACGTTACGGTCCCGGGGAGACCCAGTACTTC. The rearrangement links TRBV18 to TRBJ2-5; D unresolved. V gave up 4 bases and J gave up 5 bases, with 14 bases separating them. The CDR3 loop spans 14 amino acids. Germline CDR1 reads KGHSH; CDR2 reads LQKENI.

The chain joins TRBV15 to TRBJ1-5; 7 bases are a match to TRBD1. V dropped 3 bases and J dropped 7; count of bases not matched to a gene: 15. This CDR3 is built from 17 residues. From germline, CDR1 is LNHNV and CDR2 YYDKDF (reference sequence). This CDR3 is CATSSGWGGQGGQPQHF. CDR3 coding DNA: TGTGCCACCAGCAGCGGGTGGGGCGGGCAGGGGGGACAGCCCCAGCATTTT.

This chain connects TRBV14 to TRBJ2-1; D call uncertain. The V gene's germline CDR1 is SGHDN and CDR2 FVKESK. The CDR3 sequence is 12 residues long. V shed 0 bases and J shed 9 bases, with 6 bases lying between them. In nucleotides, the CDR3 is TGTGCCAGCAGCCAAGAGGGATTTGAGCAGTTCTTC. Translating it yields CASSQEGFEQFF.

The V and J genes are TRBV5-1 and TRBJ2-5; tentative D call: TRBD1 (6 bases). V was cut by 4 bases and J by 5 bases, with 15 bases left in between. This CDR3 comprises 14 residues. CDR1 SGHRS and CDR2 YFSETQ come from the germline V gene. CDR3 amino acids: CASSVPQGEETQYF. The CDR3 coding sequence is TGCGCCAGCAGCGTACCACAGGGTGAGGAGACCCAGTACTTC.

The chain recombines TRBV7-2 with TRBJ2-3; 14 nucleotides match TRBD2. CDR3 size: 18 residues. Per germline, CDR1 SGHTA and CDR2 FQGNSA. Trimming at V came to 3 bases and at J to 3 bases, leaving 8 bases not matched to a gene. CDR3 in DNA: TGTGCCAGCAGCTTCTCGGGACTAGCGGGAGCGATAACAGATACGCAGTATTTT. This sequence encodes CASSFSGLAGAITDTQYF.

V usage is TRBV10-3 and J usage is TRBJ2-4; the D is unclear. Germline V gene data show CDR1 as ENHRY and CDR2 as SYGVKD. Trimming pared 2 bases from V and 0 bases from J, leaving 8 bases between. This CDR3 is 15 amino acids long. This CDR3 is CAISEAGSAKNIQYF. CDR3 in DNA: TGTGCCATCAGTGAGGCAGGTTCAGCCAAAAACATTCAGTACTTC.

The chain employs TRBV10-3 and TRBJ2-2; either TRBD1 or TRBD2 may supply D (5 bases each). This CDR3 has 13 residues. Germline CDR1 ENHRY, CDR2 SYGVKD. Trimming cost V 4 bases and J 4 bases, with 7 bases left between them. CDR3 sequence: CAISAGTTGELFF. The CDR3 DNA reads TGTGCCATCAGTGCGGGGACCACCGGGGAGCTGTTTTTT.

This chain connects TRBV2 to TRBJ2-7; 8 bases match TRBD2. The germline CDR1 and CDR2 sequences are SNHLY and FYNNEI. Trimming took 4 bases from V and 1 from J; bases not matched to a gene: 3. The CDR3 has 14 residues. CDR3 amino acids: CASSVSGDSYEQYF. The CDR3 bases are TGTGCCAGCAGTGTTAGCGGGGATTCCTACGAGCAGTACTTC.

In this sample, this clone turned up once. The J gene is TRBJ2-1, the V gene TRBV19, with D unresolved. V lost 8 bases and J lost 7, with 12 bases in between. CDR1 and CDR2 (germline): LNHDA, SQIVND (reference sequence). The CDR3 has 12 amino acids. DNA for the CDR3: TGTGCCAGTGGAAAGGGATGGAATGAGCAGTTCTTC. This gives the protein CASGKGWNEQFF.

The chain combines TRBV18 with TRBJ2-7; D is possibly TRBD2 (6 bases). The CDR3 is made up of 14 amino acids. V lost 6 bases, J lost 0 bases, and 12 bases lay in between. CDR1 KGHSH and CDR2 LQKENI come from the germline V gene. The CDR3 sequence is CASSGRGSSYEQYF. DNA of the CDR3: TGTGCCAGCTCTGGACGGGGGAGCTCCTACGAGCAGTACTTC.

The chain recombines TRBV7-6 with TRBJ2-7, with 11 bases that match TRBD2. The CDR3 totals 17 residues. Trimming at V came to 5 bases and at J to 4 bases, leaving 13 bases not matched to a gene. Germline V gives CDR1 SGHVS, CDR2 FNYEAQ. CDR3 nucleotide sequence: TGTGCCAGCAGCGCCAGGGCCCTAGCGGGAGGTTCTTACGAGCAGTACTTC. Encoded protein: CASSARALAGGSYEQYF.